Below are 14 T cell receptor beta chains sequenced from a single sample in a study of T cells after yellow fever vaccination. One entry per CDR3 protein, called by TCRdb with MiXCR from the 5' RACE reads. The sample consists of 300,000 to 350,000 distinct CDR3 sequences, around 4.3% of them appearing once. The sequences come from PBMCs, collected 15 days after the yellow fever booster vaccination. These receptors were obtained from a man aged 18 to 30 who received the YFV17D yellow fever vaccine.

This clonotype was seen many times. V gene TRBV5-1 combines with J gene TRBJ1-1, with 8 bases matching TRBD1. Trimming removed 1 base from V and 5 bases from J; junction bases left unmatched: 4. CDR1 SGHRS and CDR2 YFSETQ come from the germline V gene. The CDR3 sequence is 14 residues long. The CDR3 region is CASSLRRGRTEAFF. In DNA, the CDR3 is TGCGCCAGCAGCTTGCGCAGGGGGCGGACTGAAGCTTTCTTT.

The V call is TRBV6-1, the J call TRBJ1-3; D gene uncertain. This CDR3 region has 12 residues. Per germline, CDR1 MNHNS and CDR2 SASEGT. V was pared by 7 bases and J by 2 bases, with 6 bases between. The CDR3: CASKVPGNTIYF. The CDR3 DNA sequence: TGTGCCAGCAAGGTACCTGGAAACACCATATATTTT.

A few counts support this clonotype. The chain carries TRBV9 and TRBJ1-2; perhaps TRBD1 as D (6 bases). The CDR3 has 13 residues. Germline CDR1 is SGDLS and CDR2 is YYNGEE. The V gene lost 7 bases and the J gene lost 6 bases, with 16 bases spanning the gap. The CDR3 bases are TGTGCCAGCTCTGAGAGGGGGGGTGATGGCTACACCTTC. This gives the protein CASSERGGDGYTF.

This clonotype was observed at least ten times. CDR3 loop: CASNSRVAGSYNEQFF. The CDR3 coding sequence is TGTGCCAGCAACAGTAGGGTGGCGGGGTCCTACAATGAGCAGTTCTTC. The genes are TRBV6-6 and TRBJ2-1; possibly TRBD2 for D (6 bases). The V gene's germline CDR1 is MNHNY and CDR2 SVGAGI (reference sequence). Trimming took off 7 bases at V and 1 base at J, with 17 bases between the two ends. This CDR3 contains 16 residues.

At least ten counts were recorded for this clonotype. The chain combines TRBV9 with TRBJ2-3, with 10 bases lining up with TRBD2. V shed 4 bases and J 4 bases; nucleotides not matched to a gene: 6. The CDR3 runs 15 residues. The germline CDR1 and CDR2 sequences are SGDLS and YYNGEE. CDR3 bases: TGTGCCAGCAGCCGGCCGGGACTAGCGCCAGATACGCAGTATTTT. As protein: CASSRPGLAPDTQYF.

This clonotype was counted between two and nine times. The gene calls are TRBV10-3 and TRBJ1-5, with a possible D match to TRBD1 (5 bases). CDR1 is ENHRY and CDR2 is SYGVKD in the germline V gene. The V gene lost 3 bases and the J gene lost 1 base, with 13 bases spanning the gap. This CDR3 has 16 amino acids. This CDR3 is CAISDLGEGSNQPQHF. The CDR3 DNA follows: TGTGCCATCAGTGATTTGGGGGAGGGGAGCAATCAGCCCCAGCATTTT.

The rearrangement uses TRBV21-1 and TRBJ2-5; the table gives TRBD1 as D, unverified against the DNA. TRBV21-1 is shown as a pseudogene. This CDR3 has 19 amino acids. The CDR3 DNA reads TGTGCCAGCAGCAAAGCGAGGAGGGGGCCTGATTTCTTAGAAGAGACCCAGTACTTC. Translated, it gives CASSKARRGPDFLEETQYF.

The chain combines TRBV7-9 with TRBJ1-5; tentatively, D is TRBD1 (5 bases). V was cut by 5 bases and J by 4 bases, with 18 bases left in between. The germline V gene has CDR1 SEHNR and CDR2 FQNEAQ (reference sequence). The CDR3 has 16 residues. The CDR3 DNA reads as TGTGCCAGCAGCGCCGACCGGGACGGTCGAAATCAGCCCCAGCATTTT. It yields the protein CASSADRDGRNQPQHF.

This clonotype was detected many times. The chain combines TRBV28 with TRBJ1-2; D call uncertain. Trimming stripped 4 bases from V and 4 bases from J, with 7 bases between. Looked up from germline, CDR1 is MDHEN and CDR2 is SYDVKM. CDR3 length: 12 residues. The DNA of the CDR3 is TGTGCCAGCAGTTACCAGCGCTATGGCTACACCTTC. This sequence encodes CASSYQRYGYTF.

This clonotype was recorded at least ten times. The chain has TRBV20-1 and TRBJ1-1; 9 bases are shared with TRBD1. CDR3 length: 15 amino acids. Germline CDR1 and CDR2: DFQATT and SNEGSKA (reference sequence). With 6 bases clipped from V and 5 bases from J, the junction kept 13 bases outside the gene matches. CDR3 DNA sequence: TGCAGTGCCGAGGCCGGGACAGGGAGGGGTACTGAAGCTTTCTTT. As protein: CSAEAGTGRGTEAFF.

The V call is TRBV5-1, the J call TRBJ2-2; 7 nucleotides match TRBD1. Per the germline V gene, CDR1 is SGHRS and CDR2 is YFSETQ. V was pared by 4 bases and J by 0 bases, with 3 bases of the junction left unmatched. The CDR3 runs to 15 residues. This chain's CDR3 is CASSTGQPNTGELFF. CDR3 bases: TGCGCCAGCAGCACGGGACAGCCGAACACCGGGGAGCTGTTTTTT.

Ten or more counts support this clonotype. The chain combines TRBV7-9 with TRBJ2-4, with D tentatively TRBD1 or TRBD2 (5 bases each). Germline V gene sequence: CDR1 SEHNR, CDR2 FQNEAQ (reference sequence). CDR3 length: 12 residues. With 5 bases removed from V and 7 bases from J, the gap between germline ends came to 9 bases. As DNA, the CDR3 is TGTGCCAGCAGCCGTTGGGGGAACATTCAGTACTTC. Translating it yields CASSRWGNIQYF.

The CDR3: CASSSPMSGANVLTF. For the CDR3, the DNA is TGCGCCAGCAGCTCCCCCATGTCTGGGGCCAACGTCCTGACTTTC. J is TRBJ2-6 and V is TRBV5-1, with no clear D. Germline V gene data show CDR1 as SGHRS and CDR2 as YFSETQ. This CDR3 contains 15 residues. V lost 3 bases and J 1 base, leaving 8 bases between the germline ends.

In its sample, this clonotype was seen many times. This rearrangement joins TRBV28 to TRBJ1-6, with 7 bases matching TRBD1. The J segment lost 14 bases and the V segment lost 5 bases, leaving 24 bases of the junction unmatched. Germline loops: CDR1 MDHEN, CDR2 SYDVKM. CDR3 length: 18 amino acids. The CDR3 region is CASSTTGTVAGPRASLHF. The CDR3 nucleotides read TGTGCCAGCAGTACCACCGGGACAGTTGCTGGGCCAAGGGCGTCCCTCCACTTT.